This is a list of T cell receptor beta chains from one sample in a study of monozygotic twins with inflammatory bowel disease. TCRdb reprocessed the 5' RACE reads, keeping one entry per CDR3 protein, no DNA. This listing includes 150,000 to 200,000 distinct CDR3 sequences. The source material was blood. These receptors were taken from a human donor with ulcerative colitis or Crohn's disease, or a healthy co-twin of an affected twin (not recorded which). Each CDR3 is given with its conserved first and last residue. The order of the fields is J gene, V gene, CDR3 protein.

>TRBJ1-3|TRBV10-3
CAIRELRVSGNTIYF
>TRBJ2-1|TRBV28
CASSTTRARGAFEQFF
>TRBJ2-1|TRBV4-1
CASQDRGRASNEQFF
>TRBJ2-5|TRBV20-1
CSATPEDSLQETQYF
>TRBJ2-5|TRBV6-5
CASSSLPETQYF
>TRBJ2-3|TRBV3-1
CASSQEPAGGPGDTQYF
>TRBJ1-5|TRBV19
CASRQGSNQPQHF
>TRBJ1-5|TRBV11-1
CASSLPKPPPTVSNQPQHF
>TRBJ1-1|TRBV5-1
CASSSTTLNTEAFF
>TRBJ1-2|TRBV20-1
CSASPGTVDGYTF
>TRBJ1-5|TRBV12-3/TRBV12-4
CASEGGGNQPQHF
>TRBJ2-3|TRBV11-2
CASSRFVFDTQYF
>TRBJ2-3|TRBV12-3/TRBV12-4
CASSLRTPGTPLTDTQYF
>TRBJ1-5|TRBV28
CASNWANNQPQHF
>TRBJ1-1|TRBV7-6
CASSLKGGAEAFF
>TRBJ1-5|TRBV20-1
CSATGTNQPQHF
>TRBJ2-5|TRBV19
CASKSSTVGGGETQYF
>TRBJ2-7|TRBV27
CATATGVRYEQYF
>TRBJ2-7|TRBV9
CASSVDLGRKEQYF
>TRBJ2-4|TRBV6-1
CASRPGDSPKNIQYF
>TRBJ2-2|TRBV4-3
CASSQDPRGAGELFF
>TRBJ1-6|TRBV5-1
CASSSSGTVNNSPLHF
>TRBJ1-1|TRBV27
CASSFSALGEAFF
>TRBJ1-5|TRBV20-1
CSASGGGGQPQHF
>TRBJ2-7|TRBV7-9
CASSLHRDEGEQYF
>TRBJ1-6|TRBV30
CAWSVAKVGGTNSPLHF
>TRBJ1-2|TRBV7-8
CASSLAKTGTYGYTF
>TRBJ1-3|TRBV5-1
CASSLTGQMTVDTIYF
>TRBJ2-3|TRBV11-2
CASSFYTLADTQYF
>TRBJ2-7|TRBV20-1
CSARELGGPALYEQYF
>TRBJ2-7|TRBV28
CASSQGTGGSYEQYF
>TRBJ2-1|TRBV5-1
CASSFSSSYNEQFF
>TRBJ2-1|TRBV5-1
CASSFLVDNEQFF
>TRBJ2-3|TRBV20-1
CSASLTGLAGGPSRDTQYF
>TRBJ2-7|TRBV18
CASSPPVQAYEQYF
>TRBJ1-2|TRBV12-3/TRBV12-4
CASSHLRTANYGYTF
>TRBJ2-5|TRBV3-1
CASSRTGGIQETQYF
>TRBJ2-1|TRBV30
CALFTNSGKSYNEQFF
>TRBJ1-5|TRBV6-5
CASSYSRRLNQPQHF
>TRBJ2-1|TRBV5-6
CASRPGTPPYNEQFF
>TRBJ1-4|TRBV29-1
CSASRTVFNEKLFF
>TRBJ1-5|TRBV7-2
CASSPQGIQPQHF
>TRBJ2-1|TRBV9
CASSVAARGPSGNEQFF
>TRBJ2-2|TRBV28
CASSSDWKNTGELFF
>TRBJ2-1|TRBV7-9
CASSPRGAPLYNEQFF
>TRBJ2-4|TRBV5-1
CASSDEQGAGKNIQYF
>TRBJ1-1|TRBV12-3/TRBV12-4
CASSFGFNTEAFF
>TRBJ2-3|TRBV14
CASSQRQGVLDTQYF
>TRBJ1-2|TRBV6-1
CASSEGQVPYGYTF
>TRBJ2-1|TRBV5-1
CASSFAGGYNEQFF
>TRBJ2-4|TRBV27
CASSNGTRSLLSKNIQYF